This T cell receptor (beta chain) was obtained from a study of cytomegalovirus exposure and HLA in healthy donors. TCRdb's copy holds only in-frame clones and misses some; the assay was immunoSEQ multiplex PCR. In the table there are some 220,000 clones, about 90% of which are singletons. Germline V lookup: CDR1 MGHRA, CDR2 YSYEKL. There are 13 residues in the CDR3. The trim removed 3 bases at V and 12 bases at J, leaving 4 bases unmatched. Specimen: PBMCs. The chain has TRBV4-1 and TRBJ2-1, with TRBD2 matching over 11 bases. This receptor was obtained from a woman aged 18 to 35 in good health and CMV-seronegative. CDR3 sequence reads: CASSQVLAGVQFF. CDR3 nucleotides: TGCGCCAGCAGCCAGGTACTAGCGGGAGTGCAGTTCTTC.